This entry lists 9 T cell receptor beta chains sequenced from one sample in a study of post-analysis software for immune sequencing data. Study conclusions and caveats: Five TRBV segments were significantly more frequent in patients than in controls. TRBV5-6, TRBV5-1 and TRBV20-1 were among these segments.

Unique molecular identifiers tagged the TCR beta cDNA libraries. From the PCR reads, TCRdb called clonotypes with MiXCR, one entry per CDR3 protein. Of 350,000 to 500,000 distinct CDR3 sequences detected, about 40% appear once; the ten largest clones hold 6.5% to 8%. Antigens of these TCRs are unknown. Material: blood. Receptors originate from a girl aged 2 to 9 with multiple sclerosis.

This chain connects TRBV20-1 to TRBJ2-3; D is ambiguous. CDR1 is DFQATT, CDR2 SNEGSKA, per germline (reference sequence). Deletions cut 4 bases from V and 2 bases from J, with 19 bases between. The CDR3 totals 16 residues. The CDR3 reads CSATKTQTRITDTQYF. The CDR3 DNA follows: TGCAGTGCTACGAAGACCCAAACGAGGATCACAGATACGCAGTATTTT.

V and J are TRBV20-1 and TRBJ2-2; possibly TRBD2 for D (5 bases). The CDR3 runs 13 residues. V lost 4 bases to trimming and J lost 1 base, with 7 bases between them. Germline CDR1 is DFQATT and CDR2 is SNEGSKA (reference sequence). This CDR3 reads CSAKRGNTGELFF. CDR3 sequence (DNA): TGCAGTGCTAAACGGGGGAACACCGGGGAGCTGTTTTTT.

The rearrangement links TRBV5-1 to TRBJ1-2; D is perhaps TRBD1 (6 bases). The CDR3 runs to 14 residues. V dropped 0 bases and J dropped 4 bases, with 10 bases sitting between them. Germline CDR1 and CDR2: SGHRS and YFSETQ. The CDR3 sequence is CASSLAGQIYGYTF. CDR3 bases: TGCGCCAGCAGCTTGGCCGGACAGATCTATGGCTACACCTTC.

This chain links TRBV3-1 with TRBJ1-2; weak D call: TRBD1 (6 bases). Germline-derived CDR1 and CDR2 are LGHDT and YNNKEL (reference sequence). The CDR3 consists of 14 residues. Trimming removed 0 bases from V and 6 bases from J, with 11 bases in between. The CDR3 protein is CASSQDLGADGYTF. The DNA of the CDR3 is TGTGCCAGCAGCCAAGATCTGGGGGCGGATGGCTACACCTTC. The complete variable domain, with remaining parts taken from reference TRBV3-1 and TRBJ1-2, reads DTAVSQTPKYLVTQMGNDKSIKCEQNLGHDTMYWYKQDSKKFLKIMFSYNNKELIINETVPNRFSPKSPDKAHLNLHINSLELGDSAVYFCASSQDLGADGYTFGSGTRLTVV.

The CDR3 DNA reads as TGTGCCAGCAGAGAGCAGCTTAGCAATCAGCCCCAGCATTTT. It encodes CASREQLSNQPQHF. The chain combines TRBV28 with TRBJ1-5; D gene ambiguous. Germline loops: CDR1 MDHEN, CDR2 SYDVKM. The CDR3 runs to 14 residues. V shed 6 bases and J shed 0 bases, with 9 bases lying between them.

This clonotype was observed a single time. The chain has TRBV27 and TRBJ1-2; TRBD1 is a possible D gene (5 bases). The V and J ends lost 5 bases and 7 bases respectively, with 23 bases between them. The CDR3 has 16 residues. CDR1 and CDR2 from the germline V gene are MNHEY and SMNVEV (reference sequence). CDR3 in DNA: TGTGCCAGCAGTCCCCGCGGCGGGGCGCCGCGGGCTGGCTACACCTTC. Its protein product is CASSPRGGAPRAGYTF.

This sequence joins TRBV28 and TRBJ1-2; no reliable D call. Germline V gives CDR1 MDHEN, CDR2 SYDVKM. V shed 7 bases and J shed 4 bases, with 34 bases lying between them. There are 20 residues in the CDR3. For the CDR3, the DNA is TGTGCCAGCATTCCCAGGATAATGCAGGCAAACAACTTATTGTCCTATGGCTACACCTTC. The encoded protein is CASIPRIMQANNLLSYGYTF.

In its sample, this clonotype was seen a few times. The chain couples TRBV5-1 to TRBJ2-5, with D unclear. Germline CDR1 SGHRS, CDR2 YFSETQ. CDR3 length: 15 amino acids. V was cut by 4 bases and J by 5 bases, with 18 bases left in between. The DNA for the CDR3 is TGCGCCAGCAGCCCGGCGGTGGGTTTTTGGGAGACCCAGTACTTC. This codes for CASSPAVGFWETQYF.

The CDR3 is CSAKRWGSIQYF. CDR3 sequence (DNA): TGCAGTGCCAAACGTTGGGGTTCCATTCAGTACTTC. J is TRBJ2-4 and V is TRBV20-1; D ambiguous. Germline CDR1 is DFQATT and CDR2 is SNEGSKA (reference sequence). With 6 bases removed from V and 9 bases from J, the gap between germline ends came to 15 bases. This CDR3 contains 12 residues.